The 21 T cell receptor beta chains reported below all come from one sample, sequenced in a study of CD8+ T cells in alopecia areata. Treatment specified: oral pan-JAK inhibitor, 5-10 mg twice daily. TCR sequencing used cDNA made by reverse transcription of extracted RNA. Profiling relied on immunoSEQ multiplex PCR, and the TCRdb table lists in-frame clones only, not all of them. The sample has about 250,000 clones, about 62% seen once. Specimen: CD4+ T cells sorted from blood, collected between weeks 51 and 52, from a patient treated with tofacitinib. The receptor source for this set is a human donor with alopecia areata.

The V call is TRBV29-1, the J call TRBJ2-3; 9 bases line up with TRBD1. The CDR3 consists of 17 residues. V shed 5 bases and J 0 bases; nucleotides not matched to a gene: 12. CDR1 and CDR2 from the germline V gene are SQVTM and ANQGSEA. The CDR3 reads CSVSPGQGQSSTDTQYF. The CDR3 DNA reads TGCAGCGTTAGCCCGGGACAGGGACAATCTAGCACAGATACGCAGTATTTT.

This clone has a handful of counts. The chain joins TRBV10-3 to TRBJ2-2; tentative D call: TRBD2 (6 bases). Germline V CDR1 and CDR2: ENHRY, SYGVKD. Trimming took off 4 bases at V and 5 bases at J, with 14 bases between the two ends. This CDR3 is built from 15 residues. CDR3 bases: TGTGCCATCAGTGGGCCCGGAGGGAGGACCGGGGAGCTGTTTTTT. Translating gives CAISGPGGRTGELFF.

CDR3 DNA: TGTGCCAGCAGTCCATATGGGACACCCCAGTCTCCCCTCCACTTT. Translated: CASSPYGTPQSPLHF. This chain joins TRBV27 and TRBJ1-6; possible D gene TRBD1, 6 bases. Looked up from germline, CDR1 is MNHEY and CDR2 is SMNVEV (reference sequence). Trimming pared 5 bases from V and 13 bases from J, leaving 21 bases between. The length of the CDR3 is 15 residues.

DNA for the CDR3: TGTGCCAGCAGCCCTCTCAAACAGATATCCTACGAGCAGTACTTC. It codes for CASSPLKQISYEQYF. V is TRBV7-2 and J is TRBJ2-7; D is uncertain. CDR1 and CDR2 from the germline V gene are SGHTA and FQGNSA. The V and J ends lost 5 bases and 1 base respectively, with 15 bases between them. The CDR3 loop spans 15 amino acids.

This clone has only one observation. The chain combines TRBV7-2 with TRBJ2-5; maybe TRBD2 (5 bases). V was shortened by 4 bases and J by 5 bases, with 11 bases between the two germline ends. The CDR3 covers 13 residues. The germline CDR1 and CDR2 sequences are SGHTA and FQGNSA. The CDR3 DNA sequence: TGTGCCAGCAGCTCGAGGGTCTCGGAGACCCAGTACTTC. Protein product: CASSSRVSETQYF.

The V and J genes are TRBV9 and TRBJ2-1; no clear D. V was shortened by 4 bases and J by 8 bases, with 10 bases between the two germline ends. The length of the CDR3 is 12 residues. Germline-derived CDR1 and CDR2 are SGDLS and YYNGEE. The DNA for the CDR3 is TGTGCCAGCAGCCCCCGAGACGATGAGCAGTTCTTC. Translation: CASSPRDDEQFF.

The V and J genes are TRBV29-1 and TRBJ2-5, with D perhaps given as TRBD1 or TRBD2 (6 bases each). The V end lost 8 bases, the J end lost 7 bases, and 14 bases lay between the germline ends. This CDR3 is built from 11 residues. Per the germline V gene, CDR1 is SQVTM and CDR2 is ANQGSEA. CDR3 sequence reads: CSSKGGLTQYF. CDR3 DNA: TGCAGCTCCAAAGGGGGGCTGACCCAGTACTTC.

The chain carries TRBV27 and TRBJ1-2; TRBD1 aligns across 7 bases. Losses at the gene ends were 7 bases for V and 4 bases for J; bases not matched to a gene: 9. The CDR3 runs to 14 residues. CDR1 is MNHEY, CDR2 SMNVEV, per germline (reference sequence). This CDR3 is CASKGLDRIYGYTF. The CDR3 coding sequence is TGTGCCAGCAAGGGACTGGACAGGATCTATGGCTACACCTTC.

The CDR3 nucleotides read TGCAGCGTGAGGGACACCCTGTCTTACGAGCAGTACTTC. Translated, it gives CSVRDTLSYEQYF. The V gene is TRBV29-1, the J gene TRBJ2-7; D perhaps matches TRBD1 (6 bases). Germline V lookup: CDR1 SQVTM, CDR2 ANQGSEA. The length of the CDR3 is 13 residues. V gave up 6 bases and J gave up 4 bases, with 16 bases separating them.

This chain links TRBV29-1 with TRBJ2-5, with D unresolved. Trimming shortened V by 7 bases and J by 7 bases, and 13 bases separated the two germline ends. CDR3 size: 11 residues. Germline V CDR1 and CDR2: SQVTM, ANQGSEA. CDR3 region: CSASWLGTQYF. The DNA for the CDR3 is TGCAGCGCGTCCTGGCTTGGGACCCAGTACTTC.

The chain joins TRBV29-1 to TRBJ2-7; no clear D. CDR1 SQVTM and CDR2 ANQGSEA come from the germline V gene. Trimming left V 4 bases short and J 4 bases short, with 11 bases between. The CDR3 is made up of 12 amino acids. CDR3: CSVGPGRYEQYF. The CDR3 DNA reads TGCAGCGTTGGCCCTGGACGGTACGAGCAGTACTTC.

This clone was observed a few times. The gene calls are TRBV6-5 and TRBJ1-6; 9 bases fit TRBD1. The CDR3 is made up of 15 amino acids. CDR1 and CDR2 (germline): MNHEY, SVGAGI. Unmatched junction bases numbered 7, after V lost 9 bases and J lost 4 bases. The DNA of the CDR3 is TGTGCCAGTCGGAAGGACAGGGGTTATAATTCACCCCTCCACTTT. Its translation: CASRKDRGYNSPLHF.

The V gene is TRBV5-1, the J gene TRBJ2-5, with D unclear. The ends were cut back, 0 bases at V and 2 bases at J, with 8 bases in the middle. Germline lookup yields CDR1 SGHRS and CDR2 YFSETQ. This CDR3 has 14 residues. The CDR3 nucleotides are TGCGCCAGCAGCTTGGCCGTGGGGCAAGAGACCCAGTACTTC. Amino acids: CASSLAVGQETQYF.

V is TRBV4-1 and J is TRBJ1-1, with D uncertain. The CDR3 has 16 amino acids. Germline loops: CDR1 MGHRA, CDR2 YSYEKL. V was clipped by 0 bases and J by 1 base, with 12 bases between them. CDR3 sequence: CASSQDSNRPNTEAFF. CDR3 DNA sequence: TGCGCCAGCAGCCAAGACTCGAACAGACCGAACACTGAAGCTTTCTTT.

This clone was seen only a few times. The rearrangement joins TRBV30 to TRBJ1-2; 7 bases align to TRBD1. Per germline, CDR1 GTSNPN and CDR2 SVGIG (reference sequence). This CDR3 comprises 15 residues. V shed 0 bases and J 6 bases; nucleotides not matched to a gene: 10. CDR3 in amino acids: CAWSVPSTGNHGYTF. CDR3 sequence (DNA): TGTGCCTGGAGTGTACCCTCGACAGGGAATCATGGCTACACCTTC.

This rearrangement joins TRBV5-4 to TRBJ1-1; D gene uncertain. Germline V gene data show CDR1 as SGHNT and CDR2 as YYREEE (reference sequence). This CDR3 has 15 amino acids. The ends were cut back, 4 bases at V and 4 bases at J, with 17 bases in the middle. This CDR3 is CASSPPRGTTTEAFF. The CDR3 region has the DNA TGTGCCAGCAGCCCCCCGCGGGGAACCACCACTGAAGCTTTCTTT.

The V call is TRBV30, the J call TRBJ2-2; D ambiguous. Germline CDR1 GTSNPN, CDR2 SVGIG (reference sequence). V lost 5 bases, J lost 2 bases, and 6 bases lay in between. CDR3 size: 12 residues. CDR3 residues: CAWGINTGELFF. The CDR3 DNA sequence: TGTGCCTGGGGAATTAACACCGGGGAGCTGTTTTTT.

The chain recombines TRBV29-1 with TRBJ2-3, with D unresolved. This CDR3 region has 11 residues. Trimming removed 8 bases from V and 5 bases from J, with 11 bases in between. Germline assignment: CDR1 SQVTM and CDR2 ANQGSEA. CDR3 DNA sequence: TGCAGCTCCTGTTTTGGAGATACGCAGTATTTT. Its protein is CSSCFGDTQYF.

The chain joins TRBV5-4 to TRBJ2-2; possibly TRBD1 or TRBD2 for D (5 bases each). This CDR3 has 16 residues. V gave up 3 bases and J gave up 5 bases, with 17 bases separating them. Germline assignment: CDR1 SGHNT and CDR2 YYREEE (reference sequence). CDR3 bases: TGTGCCAGCAGCTCTCCCGGGACGGTGAAAACCGGGGAGCTGTTTTTT. This translates into CASSSPGTVKTGELFF. Full variable domain (outside the CDR3, taken from reference TRBV5-4 and TRBJ2-2): ETGVTQSPTHLIKTRGQQVTLRCSSQSGHNTVSWYQQALGQGPQFIFQYYREEENGRGNFPPRFSGLQFPNYSSELNVNALELDDSALYLCASSSPGTVKTGELFFGEGSRLTVL.

For the CDR3, the DNA is TGTGCCAGCATTCGTAACACTGAAGCTTTCTTT. Its translation: CASIRNTEAFF. The chain has TRBV6-5 and TRBJ1-1, with D hard to call. The V and J ends lost 7 bases and 2 bases respectively, with 5 bases between them. Germline CDR1 and CDR2: MNHEY and SVGAGI. This CDR3 has 11 residues.

V usage is TRBV4-2 and J usage is TRBJ1-2; D remains unclear. Germline assignment: CDR1 LGHNA and CDR2 YNFKEQ. Between the trimmed V and J ends, which lost 4 bases and 0 bases, there was a span of 12 bases. The CDR3 sequence is 15 residues long. The CDR3 spells CASSPRVGANYGYTF. The CDR3 DNA reads as TGTGCCAGCAGCCCCCGAGTTGGGGCTAACTATGGCTACACCTTC.